Each of the 9 T cell receptor beta chains below was sequenced from the same sample in a study of blood T cell repertoires in COVID-19. The data were produced by immunoSEQ multiplex PCR, yet TCRdb's version contains in-frame clones alone and is incomplete. Of almost 200,000 clones listed, around 92% were seen once; the top ten hold 6.5% to 9.5%. Sample: PBMCs or T cells enriched from blood (not recorded which). The receptor source for this set is a woman aged 18-30 years who had recovered from COVID-19.

This clone came up once. This chain links TRBV7-3 with TRBJ1-2, with D uncertain. V lost 8 bases and J 5 bases, leaving 3 bases between the germline ends. Germline lookup yields CDR1 SGHTA and CDR2 FQGTGA. The CDR3 sequence is 9 residues long. The CDR3 DNA is TGTGCCAGCCTGTATGGCTACACCTTC. Translated, it gives CASLYGYTF.

DNA for the CDR3: TGTGCCAGCAGCCAAGTTATGAGGGGGCCCTACGAGCAGTACTTC. Translation gives CASSQVMRGPYEQYF. The rearrangement uses TRBV3-1 (or the pseudogene TRBV3-2) and TRBJ2-7, with 7 nucleotides matching TRBD1. CDR3 length: 15 residues. Germline V lookup: CDR1 LGHDT, CDR2 YNNKEL (reference sequence). The V gene end was trimmed by 1 base and the J gene end by 2 bases; junction bases not matched to a gene: 5.

The V call is TRBV30, the J call TRBJ1-1, with TRBD1 matching over 7 bases. The CDR3 sequence is 14 residues long. Germline assignment: CDR1 GTSNPN and CDR2 SVGIG (reference sequence). With 3 bases clipped from V and 6 bases from J, the junction kept 10 bases outside the gene matches. The CDR3 nucleotides read TGTGCCTGGAGCGTAGGGACAGCGACCGCTGAAGCTTTCTTT. Translated: CAWSVGTATAEAFF.

This clone was seen just once. The chain combines TRBV9 with TRBJ2-5, with a possible D match to TRBD2 (5 bases). The CDR3 contains 16 residues. Trimming took 2 bases from V and 0 from J, leaving 14 bases between them. Per the germline V gene, CDR1 is SGDLS and CDR2 is YYNGEE. CDR3 sequence reads: CASSVSPASHQETQYF. The CDR3 nucleotides are TGTGCCAGCAGCGTTTCCCCCGCTAGCCACCAAGAGACCCAGTACTTC.

The V and J genes are TRBV23-1 and TRBJ1-4, with D perhaps matching TRBD1 (5 bases). TRBV23-1 is filed as an ORF, its function uncertain. The CDR3 extends over 15 amino acids. Trimming shortened V by 3 bases and J by 8 bases, and 16 bases separated the two germline ends. CDR3 nucleotide sequence: TGCGCCAGCAGTCACCCGGGACTAGTAACAGAAAAACTGTTTTTT. Translating gives CASSHPGLVTEKLFF.

V gene TRBV3-1 (or the pseudogene TRBV3-2) combines with J gene TRBJ2-7, with 7 bases matching TRBD2. The CDR3 has 13 amino acids. J gave up 3 bases and V 8 bases, and 7 bases lay outside the gene matches. Germline loops: CDR1 LGHDT, CDR2 YNNKEL (reference sequence). The CDR3 DNA is TGTGCCAGCTCGACGGGAGGATACTACGAGCAGTACTTC. Its protein product is CASSTGGYYEQYF.

CDR3 sequence: CASTPGWRGVYNEQFF. The CDR3 DNA reads as TGTGCCAGCACCCCTGGTTGGCGGGGGGTCTACAATGAGCAGTTCTTC. The chain is built from TRBV19 and TRBJ2-1, with 8 bases identical to TRBD2. CDR3 length equals 16 residues. J lost 3 bases, V lost 9 bases, and 13 bases had no gene match. From germline, CDR1 is LNHDA and CDR2 SQIVND (reference sequence).

This sequence joins TRBV6-1 and TRBJ2-3; 7 bases align to TRBD2. CDR1 is MNHNS and CDR2 is SASEGT in the germline V gene. Unmatched junction bases numbered 1, after V lost 1 base and J lost 3 bases. The CDR3 is 14 residues long. The CDR3 spells CASSEVGGTDTQYF. DNA for the CDR3: TGTGCCAGCAGTGAAGTGGGGGGGACAGATACGCAGTATTTT.

The J gene is TRBJ2-7, the V gene TRBV5-4; D is ambiguous. V lost 3 bases to trimming and J lost 3 bases, with 4 bases between them. CDR1 is SGHNT, CDR2 YYREEE, per germline (reference sequence). The CDR3 is 11 amino acids. The DNA for the CDR3 is TGTGCCAGCAGCTCGGGCTACGAGCAGTACTTC. It specifies CASSSGYEQYF. Supplemented by reference TRBV5-4 and TRBJ2-7, the full variable domain reads ETGVTQSPTHLIKTRGQQVTLRCSSQSGHNTVSWYQQALGQGPQFIFQYYREEENGRGNFPPRFSGLQFPNYSSELNVNALELDDSALYLCASSSGYEQYFGPGTRLTVT.